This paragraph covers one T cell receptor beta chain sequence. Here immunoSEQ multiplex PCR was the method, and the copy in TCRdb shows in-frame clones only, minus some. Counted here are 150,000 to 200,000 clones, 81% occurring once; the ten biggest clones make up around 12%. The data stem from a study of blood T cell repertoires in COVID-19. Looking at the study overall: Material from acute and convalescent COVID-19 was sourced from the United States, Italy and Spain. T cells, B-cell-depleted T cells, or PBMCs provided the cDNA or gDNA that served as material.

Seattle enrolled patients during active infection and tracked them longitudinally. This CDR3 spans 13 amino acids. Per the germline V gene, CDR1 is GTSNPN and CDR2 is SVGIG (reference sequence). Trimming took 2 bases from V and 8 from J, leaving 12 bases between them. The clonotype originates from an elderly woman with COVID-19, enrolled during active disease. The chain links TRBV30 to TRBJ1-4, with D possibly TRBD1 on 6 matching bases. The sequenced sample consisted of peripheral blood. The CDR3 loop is CAWSSGDDEKLFF. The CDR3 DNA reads TGTGCCTGGAGTTCAGGGGATGACGAAAAACTGTTTTTT.